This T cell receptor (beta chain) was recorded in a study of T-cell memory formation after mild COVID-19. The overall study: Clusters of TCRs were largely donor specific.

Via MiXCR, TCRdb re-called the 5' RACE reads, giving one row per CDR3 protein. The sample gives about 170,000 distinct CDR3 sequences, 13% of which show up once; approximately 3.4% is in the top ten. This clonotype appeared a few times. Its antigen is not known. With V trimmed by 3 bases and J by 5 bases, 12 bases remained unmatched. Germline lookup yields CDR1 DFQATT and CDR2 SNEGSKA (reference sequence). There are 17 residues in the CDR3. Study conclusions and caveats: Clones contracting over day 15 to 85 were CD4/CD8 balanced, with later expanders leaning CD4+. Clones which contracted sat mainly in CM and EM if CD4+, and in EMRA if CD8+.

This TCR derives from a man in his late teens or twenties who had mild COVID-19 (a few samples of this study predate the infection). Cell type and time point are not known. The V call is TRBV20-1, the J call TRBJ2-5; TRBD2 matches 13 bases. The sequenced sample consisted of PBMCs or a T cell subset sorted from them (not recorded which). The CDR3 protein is CSARQAGTSGVRETQYF. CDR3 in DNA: TGCAGTGCTAGGCAAGCCGGGACTAGCGGGGTCCGGGAGACCCAGTACTTC.